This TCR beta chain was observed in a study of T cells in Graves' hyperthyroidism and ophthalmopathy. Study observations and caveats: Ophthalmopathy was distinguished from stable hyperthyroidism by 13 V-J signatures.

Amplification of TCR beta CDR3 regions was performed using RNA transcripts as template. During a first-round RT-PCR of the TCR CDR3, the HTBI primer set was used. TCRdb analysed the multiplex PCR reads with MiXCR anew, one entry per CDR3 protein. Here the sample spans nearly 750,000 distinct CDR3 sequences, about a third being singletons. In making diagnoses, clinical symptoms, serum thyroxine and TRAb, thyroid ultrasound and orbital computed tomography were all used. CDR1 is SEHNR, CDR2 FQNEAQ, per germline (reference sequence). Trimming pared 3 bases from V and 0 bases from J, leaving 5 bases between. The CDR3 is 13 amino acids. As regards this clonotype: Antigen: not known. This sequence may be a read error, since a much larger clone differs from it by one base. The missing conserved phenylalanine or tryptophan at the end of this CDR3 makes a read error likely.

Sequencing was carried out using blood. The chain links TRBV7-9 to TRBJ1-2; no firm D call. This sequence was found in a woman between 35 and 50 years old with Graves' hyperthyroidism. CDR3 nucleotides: TGTGCCAGCAGCTTCAGTACTAACTATGGCTACACCCTC. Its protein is CASSFSTNYGYTL.